This TCR beta chain was sequenced in a study of CD8+CD57+ T cells in acquired aplastic anemia. As for the study in general: CD4+ and CD8+ cells, once sorted, gave DNA averaging about 3.4 ug.

Many counts were recorded for this clonotype. Its antigen is still unknown. Study-wide results and limits: Shared by patients and controls, 25 to 35 CD8+ CDR3s were abundant in patients. Patient and control CD8+ Simpson's diversity was not significantly different.

The CDR3 is made up of 12 amino acids. CDR1 is DFQATT and CDR2 is SNEGSKA in the germline V gene (reference sequence). Trimming removed 4 bases at V and 3 bases at J, with 9 bases between. Genomic DNA templated the TCR beta VDJ and CDR3 profiling. Via MiXCR, TCRdb re-called the reads, giving one row per CDR3 protein. This sample has around 250,000 distinct CDR3 sequences, with around 60% found just once. Sequenced material: sorted CD4+, CD8+, or CD8+CD57+ T cells (not recorded which) from PBMCs. The receptor was derived from a human donor with severe aplastic anemia or a healthy control (not recorded which). The chain couples TRBV20-1 to TRBJ1-2; TRBD1 is a possible D gene (5 bases). This CDR3 is CSATATDYGYTF. The CDR3 nucleotides read TGCAGTGCTACCGCGACAGACTATGGCTACACCTTC.